A selection of T cell receptor beta chains follows, all from one sample in a study of cytomegalovirus exposure and HLA in healthy donors. Sequencing used immunoSEQ multiplex PCR; TCRdb keeps in-frame clones, though not all of them. The profile shows about 130,000 clones, over 80% of them singletons. Source material: PBMCs. The receptors originated from a young woman in good health and CMV-seropositive. Each CDR3 is given with its conserved first and last residue. Fields, in order: D gene, J gene, clone size, V gene, CDR3 protein, CDR3 DNA. A D gene is named only where the DNA matches it firmly. Part of the rows lack a size; the others show once, few, many or a class for expanded clones.

TRBD1	TRBJ2-7	once	TRBV27	CASSSTGVYEQYF	TGTGCCAGCAGTTCAACAGGGGTCTACGAGCAGTACTTC
NA	TRBJ2-3	NA	TRBV21-1	CASSKATGGSTDTQYF	TGTGCCAGCAGCAAAGCGACAGGGGGCAGCACAGATACGCAGTATTTT
NA	TRBJ1-5	NA	TRBV2	CASSEEVGGNQPQHF	TGTGCCAGCAGTGAGGAAGTCGGGGGAAATCAGCCCCAGCATTTT
TRBD1	TRBJ1-4	NA	TRBV13	CASSPGQYVEKLFF	TGTGCCAGCAGCCCGGGACAGTATGTTGAAAAACTGTTTTTT
NA	TRBJ1-5	NA	TRBV5-6	CASSSRGRGNQPQHF	TGTGCCAGCAGCTCTAGGGGGAGGGGGAATCAGCCCCAGCATTTT
NA	TRBJ1-1	NA	TRBV28	CASSTPGGPGAFF	TGTGCCAGCAGTACCCCCGGTGGGCCTGGAGCTTTCTTT
NA	TRBJ1-2	NA	TRBV7-9	CASSLSRQDGYTF	TGTGCCAGCAGCTTAAGTCGACAAGATGGCTACACCTTC
TRBD2	TRBJ2-7	NA	TRBV19	CASSTRTSGRHEQYF	TGTGCCAGTAGTACCCGGACTAGCGGGAGGCACGAGCAGTACTTC
NA	TRBJ2-3	NA	TRBV6-1	CASSESPTQYF	TGTGCCAGCAGCGAGAGCCCGACGCAGTATTTT
TRBD2	TRBJ2-5	NA	TRBV2	CASSKGLVETQYF	TGTGCCAGCAGCAAAGGACTAGTGGAGACCCAGTACTTC
NA	TRBJ1-5	once	TRBV21-1	CASSKAIKNSNQPQHF	TGTGCCAGCAGCAAAGCCATTAAGAACTCCAATCAGCCCCAGCATTTT
TRBD1	TRBJ2-2	NA	TRBV18	CASSDRTGNTGELFF	TGTGCCAGCTCCGACCGGACAGGGAACACCGGGGAGCTGTTTTTT
NA	TRBJ1-2	few	TRBV4-2	CASSHVSNSYGYTF	TGTGCCAGCAGCCACGTGTCGAATAGCTATGGCTACACCTTC
TRBD1	TRBJ2-5	NA	TRBV5-1	CASSPGTAQETQYF	TGCGCCAGCAGCCCAGGGACAGCCCAAGAGACCCAGTACTTC
NA	TRBJ1-4	NA	TRBV7-9	CASSLAIGRGFNEKLFF	TGTGCCAGCAGCTTAGCGATTGGTCGGGGATTTAATGAAAAACTGTTTTTT
NA	TRBJ2-2	NA	TRBV6-4	CASSPQRAGELFF	TGTGCCAGCAGCCCTCAGCGAGCCGGGGAGCTGTTTTTT
NA	TRBJ2-1	NA	TRBV10-3	CAISESLDNEQFF	TGTGCCATCAGTGAGTCGTTAGACAATGAGCAGTTCTTC
NA	TRBJ1-2	NA	TRBV7-9	CASSFQGEGYTF	TGTGCCAGCAGCTTCCAGGGCGAGGGCTACACCTTC
NA	TRBJ2-3	once	TRBV7-2	CASSSQPTSTDTQYF	TGTGCCAGCAGCTCACAGCCGACTAGTACAGATACGCAGTATTTT
TRBD1	TRBJ1-6	NA	TRBV27	CASSLLGGQSYNSPLHF	TGTGCCAGCAGTTTATTGGGGGGACAGTCCTATAATTCACCCCTCCACTTT
TRBD1	TRBJ2-7	NA	TRBV5-1	CASSLDHLIRDRTYEQYF	TGCGCCAGCAGCTTGGACCATTTGATCCGGGACAGAACCTACGAGCAGTACTTC
TRBD1	TRBJ1-5	NA	TRBV19	CASSVGTGALMPQHF	TGTGCCAGTAGTGTTGGGACAGGGGCTCTTATGCCCCAGCATTTT
NA	TRBJ1-1	NA	TRBV25-1	CASSEYEDMNTEAFF	TGTGCCAGCAGTGAATATGAGGACATGAACACTGAAGCTTTCTTT
TRBD1	TRBJ2-3	NA	TRBV6-4	CASSVTGGGTDTQYF	TGTGCCAGCAGTGTGACAGGGGGTGGCACAGATACGCAGTATTTT
NA	TRBJ2-5	NA	TRBV15	CATSPNRYGQETQYF	TGTGCCACCAGCCCCAACCGGTACGGCCAAGAGACCCAGTACTTC
NA	TRBJ1-2	NA	TRBV2	CASTQRGLQYGYTF	TGTGCCAGCACCCAGAGGGGACTCCAGTATGGCTACACCTTC
TRBD2	TRBJ2-7	NA	TRBV5-1	CASSIPGLEYF	TGCGCCAGCAGCATCCCGGGACTAGAGTACTTC
TRBD2	TRBJ2-7	NA	TRBV29-1	CSVGFSGSSYEQYF	TGCAGCGTTGGGTTTAGCGGGAGCTCGTACGAGCAGTACTTC
NA	TRBJ2-7	NA	TRBV5-1	CASSLEYTSYEQYF	TGCGCCAGCAGCTTGGAATATACTTCCTACGAGCAGTACTTC
NA	TRBJ2-2	NA	TRBV7-3	CASSPNIGRDRELFF	TGTGCCAGCAGCCCTAATATTGGCAGGGATAGGGAGCTGTTTTTT
TRBD1	TRBJ1-2	NA	TRBV2	CASSPDRGNYGYTF	TGTGCCAGCAGTCCGGACAGGGGGAACTATGGCTACACCTTC
TRBD2	TRBJ2-2	NA	TRBV11-2	CASSLGAGGVNTGELFF	TGTGCCAGCAGCTTAGGGGCGGGAGGGGTGAACACCGGGGAGCTGTTTTTT
TRBD2	TRBJ2-7	NA	TRBV5-4	CASSPGLAGSPYEQYF	TGTGCCAGCAGCCCCGGACTAGCGGGGTCCCCCTACGAGCAGTACTTC
NA	TRBJ1-5	NA	TRBV19	CASSSRGILPQHF	TGTGCCAGTAGTAGCAGGGGCATACTGCCCCAGCATTTT
TRBD1	TRBJ2-2	NA	TRBV4-1	CASSQGRTGYTGELFF	TGCGCCAGCAGCCAAGGAAGGACAGGGTACACCGGGGAGCTGTTTTTT
NA	TRBJ2-6	NA	TRBV5-1	CASTGNSGANVLTF	TGCGCCAGCACAGGGAACTCTGGGGCCAACGTCCTGACTTTC
TRBD1	TRBJ2-7	NA	TRBV28	CASTHSGTGGYEQYF	TGTGCCAGCACCCACTCCGGGACAGGGGGCTACGAGCAGTACTTC
TRBD1	TRBJ2-6	NA	TRBV2	CASRGRQGATSGANVLTF	TGTGCCAGCAGAGGTAGACAGGGGGCGACCTCTGGGGCCAACGTCCTGACTTTC
NA	TRBJ1-5	NA	TRBV6-5	CASSPLTGQPQHF	TGTGCCAGCAGCCCCCTGACGGGTCAGCCCCAGCATTTT
TRBD1	TRBJ1-1	NA	TRBV7-2	CASSFIRGRTEAFF	TGTGCCAGCAGCTTTATCAGGGGGAGGACTGAAGCTTTCTTT
NA	TRBJ2-5	once	TRBV6-1	CASSGQRQETQYF	TGTGCCAGCAGCGGACAGAGGCAAGAGACCCAGTACTTC
NA	TRBJ1-4	NA	TRBV18	CASSPATGYRNEKLFF	TGTGCCAGCTCACCAGCAACAGGGTATCGAAATGAAAAACTGTTTTTT
TRBD1	TRBJ1-3	NA	TRBV9	CASSVGTARTGTIYF	TGTGCCAGCAGCGTCGGGACAGCCCGAACAGGCACCATATATTTT
NA	TRBJ1-2	NA	TRBV4-2	CASSQFIGGVYGYTF	TGTGCCAGCAGCCAATTTATCGGAGGGGTCTATGGCTACACCTTC
TRBD2	TRBJ2-2	NA	TRBV5-1	CASQRAGGDTGELFF	TGCGCCAGTCAGAGAGCGGGAGGGGACACCGGGGAGCTGTTTTTT
TRBD1	TRBJ2-7	NA	TRBV28	CASRYTGGASYEQYF	TGTGCCAGCAGGTACACAGGGGGCGCTTCCTACGAGCAGTACTTC
TRBD2	TRBJ2-3	NA	TRBV5-6	CASSLEREGRIDTQYF	TGTGCCAGCAGCTTGGAGCGGGAGGGCCGAATAGATACGCAGTATTTT
TRBD1	TRBJ1-1	few	TRBV15	CATSKGTGVTEAFF	TGTGCCACCAGCAAAGGGACAGGGGTCACTGAAGCTTTCTTT
TRBD2	TRBJ2-7	NA	TRBV7-6	CASSLLAGKTYEQYF	TGTGCCAGCAGCTTGTTAGCGGGAAAAACCTACGAGCAGTACTTC
NA	TRBJ1-5	NA	TRBV4-1	CASSRSPPETDHNQPQHF	TGCGCCAGCAGCCGATCTCCACCAGAGACAGACCACAATCAGCCCCAGCATTTT
NA	TRBJ1-2	NA	TRBV28	CASSFVSGGYTF	TGTGCCAGCAGTTTTGTTTCCGGGGGCTACACCTTC
NA	TRBJ2-3	NA	TRBV29-1	CSVRGLRDTQYF	TGCAGCGTTAGAGGGCTGAGGGATACGCAGTATTTT
NA	TRBJ1-1	NA	TRBV2	CASRYEGGATEAFF	TGTGCCAGCAGGTACGAAGGGGGGGCTACTGAAGCTTTCTTT
NA	TRBJ2-7	NA	TRBV19	CATRDSYEQYF	TGTGCCACACGAGATTCCTACGAGCAGTACTTC